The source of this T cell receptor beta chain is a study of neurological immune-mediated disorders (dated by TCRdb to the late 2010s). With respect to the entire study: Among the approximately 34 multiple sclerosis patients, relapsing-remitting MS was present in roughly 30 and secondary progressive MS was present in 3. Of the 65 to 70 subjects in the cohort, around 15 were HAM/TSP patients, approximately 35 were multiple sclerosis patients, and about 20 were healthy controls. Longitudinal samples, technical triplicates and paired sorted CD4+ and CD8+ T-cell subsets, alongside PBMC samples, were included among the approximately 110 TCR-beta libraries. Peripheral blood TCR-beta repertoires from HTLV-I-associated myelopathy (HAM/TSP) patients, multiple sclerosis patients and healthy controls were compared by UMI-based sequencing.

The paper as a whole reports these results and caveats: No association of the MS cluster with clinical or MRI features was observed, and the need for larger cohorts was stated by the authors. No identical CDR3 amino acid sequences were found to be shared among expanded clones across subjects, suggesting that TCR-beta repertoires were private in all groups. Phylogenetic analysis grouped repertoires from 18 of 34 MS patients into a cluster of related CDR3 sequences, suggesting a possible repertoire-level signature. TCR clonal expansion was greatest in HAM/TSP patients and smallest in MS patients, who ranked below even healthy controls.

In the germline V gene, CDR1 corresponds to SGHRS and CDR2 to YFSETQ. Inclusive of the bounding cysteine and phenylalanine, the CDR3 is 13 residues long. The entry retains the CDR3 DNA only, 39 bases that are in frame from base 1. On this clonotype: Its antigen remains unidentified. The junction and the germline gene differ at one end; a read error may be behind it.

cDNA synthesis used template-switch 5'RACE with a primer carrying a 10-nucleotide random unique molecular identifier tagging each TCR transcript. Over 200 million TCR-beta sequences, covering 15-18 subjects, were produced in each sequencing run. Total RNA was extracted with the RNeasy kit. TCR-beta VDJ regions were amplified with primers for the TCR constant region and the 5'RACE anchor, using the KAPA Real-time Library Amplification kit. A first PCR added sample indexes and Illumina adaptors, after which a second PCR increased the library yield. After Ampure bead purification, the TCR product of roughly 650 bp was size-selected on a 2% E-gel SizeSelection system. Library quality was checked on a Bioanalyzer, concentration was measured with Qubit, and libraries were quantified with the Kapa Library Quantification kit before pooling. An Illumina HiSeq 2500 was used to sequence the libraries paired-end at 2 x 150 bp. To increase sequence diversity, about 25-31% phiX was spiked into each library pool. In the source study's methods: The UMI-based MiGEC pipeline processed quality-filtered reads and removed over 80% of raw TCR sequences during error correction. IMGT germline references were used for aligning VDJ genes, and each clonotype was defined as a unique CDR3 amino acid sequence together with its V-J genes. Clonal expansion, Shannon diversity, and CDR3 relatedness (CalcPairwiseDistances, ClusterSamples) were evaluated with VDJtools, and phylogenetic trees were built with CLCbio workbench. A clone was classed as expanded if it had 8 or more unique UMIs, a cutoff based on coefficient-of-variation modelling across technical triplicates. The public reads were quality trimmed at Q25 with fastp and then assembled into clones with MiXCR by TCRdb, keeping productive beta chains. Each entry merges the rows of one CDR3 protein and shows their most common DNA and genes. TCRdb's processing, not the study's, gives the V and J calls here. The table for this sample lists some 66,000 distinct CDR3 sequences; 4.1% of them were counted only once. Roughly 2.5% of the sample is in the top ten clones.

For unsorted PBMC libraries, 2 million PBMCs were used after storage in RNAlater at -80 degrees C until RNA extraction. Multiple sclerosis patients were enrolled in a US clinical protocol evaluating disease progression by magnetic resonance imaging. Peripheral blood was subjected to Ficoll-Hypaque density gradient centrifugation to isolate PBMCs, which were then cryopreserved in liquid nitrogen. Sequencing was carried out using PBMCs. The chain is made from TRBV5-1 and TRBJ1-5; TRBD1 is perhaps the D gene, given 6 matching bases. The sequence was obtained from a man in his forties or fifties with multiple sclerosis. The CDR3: CASSLRGYQPQNF. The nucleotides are TGCGCCAGCAGCTTAAGGGGGTATCAGCCCCAGAATTTT.